The present TCR beta chain was sequenced within a study of CD8+CD57+ T cells in acquired aplastic anemia. At the level of the study: Each DNA sample taken from sorted CD4+ and CD8+ cells came to 3 to 4 ug on average.

Profiling that covered TCR beta VDJ and CDR3 relied on genomic DNA as its template. TCRdb itself ran the reads through MiXCR, one entry per CDR3 protein. This table has some 68,000 distinct CDR3 sequences, roughly 50% appearing once. For this clonotype: As yet, its antigen is unknown.

V shed 8 bases and J 5 bases; nucleotides not matched to a gene: 3. This CDR3 contains 12 residues. Germline CDR1 ENHRY, CDR2 SYGVKD. Notes on the study in general: Patients had around 28 CD8+ CDR3 sequences in common with controls (the shared set).

The source material was sorted CD4+, CD8+, or CD8+CD57+ T cells (not recorded which) from PBMCs. This chain connects TRBV10-3 to TRBJ1-1; TRBD1 agrees at 9 bases. The sequence derives from a human donor in good health, serving as a control. The CDR3 loop is CAIGDRVTEAFF. DNA of the CDR3: TGTGCCATCGGGGACAGGGTAACTGAAGCTTTCTTT.